This T cell receptor (beta chain) originates from a study of blood T cells in healthy people across ages. The individuals who served as donors were healthy Caucasians living in Russia, aged about 6 to 100. A second about 7 to 11 cycle PCR used barcoded and J-beta primers. A template-switch adaptor that had 12 random nucleotides put a tag on each cDNA molecule. TCRdb re-analysed the 5' RACE reads in MiXCR, keeping a single row per CDR3 protein. The top ten hold about an eighth of the sample, which has 850,000 to 1,100,000 distinct CDR3 sequences, 35% to 40% seen once. Overall study results and limits: Whereas aged donors had fewer naive CD4+ cells, long-lived donors had more of them and higher diversity. Getting older went along with TCR beta diversity per million T cells dropping roughly linearly.

This CDR3 is built from 12 residues. The germline gives CDR1 MNHEY, CDR2 SVGEGT. V lost 1 base and J lost 3, with 3 bases in between. For this clonotype: The antigen is unknown. This could be a read error, since a much larger clone is one nucleotide away.

The rearrangement joins TRBV6-2 or TRBV6-3 to TRBJ2-5; D remains unclear. Sequencing used blood. The clonotype was recovered from a man aged 18 to 29 in good health. DNA for the CDR3: TGTGCCAGCAGTTACTACAAAGAGACCCAGTACTTC. This sequence encodes CASSYYKETQYF.